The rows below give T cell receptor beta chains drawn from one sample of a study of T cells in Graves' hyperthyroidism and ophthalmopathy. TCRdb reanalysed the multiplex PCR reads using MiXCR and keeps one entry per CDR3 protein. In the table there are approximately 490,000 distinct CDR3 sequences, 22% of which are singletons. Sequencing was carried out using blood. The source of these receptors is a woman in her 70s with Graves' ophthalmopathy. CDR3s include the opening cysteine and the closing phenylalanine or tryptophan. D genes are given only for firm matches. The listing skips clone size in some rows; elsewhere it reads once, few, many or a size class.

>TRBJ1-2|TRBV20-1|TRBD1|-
TGCAGTGCTAGGGTCGGGGGGGCAGGGGGCGGCTACACCTTC
CSARVGGAGGGYTF
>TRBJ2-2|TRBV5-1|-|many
TGCGCCAGCAGCTGGGATGGCAGGGAGCTGTTTTTT
CASSWDGRELFF
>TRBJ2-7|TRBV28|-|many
TGTGCCAGCACCCGGAGGGGGGAGGCCTACGAGCAGTACTTC
CASTRRGEAYEQYF
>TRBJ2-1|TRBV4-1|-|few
TGCGCCAGCAGCCAAGTATCCAGCTCCTACAATGAGCAGTTCTTC
CASSQVSSSYNEQFF
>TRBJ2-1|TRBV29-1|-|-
TGCAGCGGTCTAAGCTCCTACAATGAGCAGTTCTTC
CSGLSSYNEQFF
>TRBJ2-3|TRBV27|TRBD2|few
TGTGCCAGCAGTCCCCCTAGCGGGAGGATAAATACGCAGTATTTT
CASSPPSGRINTQYF
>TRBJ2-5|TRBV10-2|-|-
TGCGCCAGCAGTGACTGGGGGGACACATACCAAGAGACCCAGTACTTC
CASSDWGDTYQETQYF
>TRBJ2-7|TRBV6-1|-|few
TGTGCCAGCAGTGAAGCGCAACCCCACCACGAGCAGTACTTC
CASSEAQPHHEQYF
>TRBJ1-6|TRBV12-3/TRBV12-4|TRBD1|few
TGTGCCAGCAGTTTAAGACAGGGGTATTCACCCCTCCACTTT
CASSLRQGYSPLHF
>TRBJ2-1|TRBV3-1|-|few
TGTGCCAGCAGCCAGATGACAGGCTCCAATGAGCAGTTCTTC
CASSQMTGSNEQFF
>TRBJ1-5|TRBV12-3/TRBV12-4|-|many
TGTGCCAGCAGTTTGACAGGAGCAGGTCAGCCCCAGCATTTT
CASSLTGAGQPQHF
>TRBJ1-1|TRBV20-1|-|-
TGCAGTGCTAGGAAGAACACTGAAGCTTTGTTT
CSARKNTEALF
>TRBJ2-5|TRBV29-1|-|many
TGCAGCGTTGAATTTTCTATCGGAGAGACCCAGTACTTC
CSVEFSIGETQYF
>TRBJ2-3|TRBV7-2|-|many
TGTGCCAGCAGCGCGCGACAGGGGAGGGGATACACAGATACGCAGTATTTT
CASSARQGRGYTDTQYF
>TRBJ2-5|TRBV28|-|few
TGTGCCAGCAGCCCTCAGGGGGGGCACCAAGAGACCCAGTACTTC
CASSPQGGHQETQYF
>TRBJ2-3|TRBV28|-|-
TGTGCCAGCAGCACACGGGGGGCCGGCCCAGATACGCAGTATTTT
CASSTRGAGPDTQYF
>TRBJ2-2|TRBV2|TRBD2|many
TGTGCCAGCAGCGGGGACTACCCGAACACCGGGGAGCTGTTTTTT
CASSGDYPNTGELFF
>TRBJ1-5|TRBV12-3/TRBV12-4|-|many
TGTGCCAGCAGTTTGGGCACTCAAAGCAATCAGCCCCAGCATTTT
CASSLGTQSNQPQHF
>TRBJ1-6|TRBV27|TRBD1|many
TGTGCCAGCCGGGGACAGGGGAATTCACCCCTCCACTTT
CASRGQGNSPLHF
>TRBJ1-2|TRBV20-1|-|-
TGCAGTGCCCTGGTCTATACCTATGGCTACACCTTC
CSALVYTYGYTF
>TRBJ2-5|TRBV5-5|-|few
TGTGCCAGCAGCTTTGCCAGTACAGAGACCCAGTACTTC
CASSFASTETQYF
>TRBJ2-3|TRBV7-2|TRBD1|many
TGTGCCAGCAGCTTAATAGTAGGGGACAGGGTGATAGCAGATACGCAGTATTTT
CASSLIVGDRVIADTQYF
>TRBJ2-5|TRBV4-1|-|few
TGCGCCAGCAGCCGGTCTGAAGGGGCGTACCAAGAGACCCAGTACTTC
CASSRSEGAYQETQYF
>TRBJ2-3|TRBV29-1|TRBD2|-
TGCAGCGCTACTAGCGGGACAGATACGCAGTATTTT
CSATSGTDTQYF
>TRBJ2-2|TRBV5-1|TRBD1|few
TGCGCCAGCAGCTACACCGGGACAGGGTACACCGGGGAGCTGTTTTTT
CASSYTGTGYTGELFF
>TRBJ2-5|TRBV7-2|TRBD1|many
TGTGCCAGCAGCTTCTGGACAGGGAGGGAGACCCAGTACTTC
CASSFWTGRETQYF
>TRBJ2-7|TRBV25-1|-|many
TGTGCCAGCAGTGAATACTCTGTCCCCTCCGAGCAGTACTTC
CASSEYSVPSEQYF
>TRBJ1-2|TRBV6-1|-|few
TGTGCCTGCTCCCCCGGGCAGTACGGCTACACCTTC
CACSPGQYGYTF
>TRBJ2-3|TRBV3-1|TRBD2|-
TGTGCCAGCAGCCAATATGGCGGGACTAGCGGGAGGGCAGATACGCAGTATTTT
CASSQYGGTSGRADTQYF
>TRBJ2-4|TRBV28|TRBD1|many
TGTGCCAGCAGAGGGACAGGGGGAGCCAAAAACATTCAGTACTTC
CASRGTGGAKNIQYF
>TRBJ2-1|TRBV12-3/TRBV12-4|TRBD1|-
TGTGCCAGCAGTGGGACAGGCCTATTCCGAGAGCAGTTCTTC
CASSGTGLFREQFF
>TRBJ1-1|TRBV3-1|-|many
TGTGCCAGCAGACCGCAGGGTTTCGACACTGAAGCTTTCTTT
CASRPQGFDTEAFF
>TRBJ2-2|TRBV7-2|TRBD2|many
TGTGCCAGCAGCTTTGTAGCGGGAGGGGACGGGGAGCTGTTTTTT
CASSFVAGGDGELFF